Shown below are 27 T cell receptor beta chains from a single sample sequenced in a study of T-cell reconstitution after alpha-beta-depleted transplantation in children. Using unique molecular identifiers, the investigators prepared the TCRbeta library. TCRdb passed the PCR reads through MiXCR, listing each CDR3 protein once. In the table there are some 76,000 distinct CDR3 sequences, 11% of which are singletons. The sample was PBMCs, taken before TCRalphabeta/CD19-depleted stem cell transplant. The origin of the receptors is a boy younger than 18 with acute myeloid leukemia, due to receive a stem cell transplant.

This chain links TRBV27 with TRBJ1-1, with D hard to call. The CDR3 is made up of 12 amino acids. V lost 6 bases, J lost 4 bases, and 9 bases lay in between. Germline V gene data show CDR1 as MNHEY and CDR2 as SMNVEV (reference sequence). CDR3 sequence (DNA): TGTGCCAGCAGCCCCCCCGGCACTGAAGCTTTCTTT. Protein product: CASSPPGTEAFF.

A few counts support this clonotype. The rearrangement uses TRBV20-1 and TRBJ2-3, with D possibly being TRBD2 (7 bases). This CDR3 spans 15 amino acids. Deletions cut 2 bases from V and 10 bases from J, with 22 bases between. The germline gives CDR1 DFQATT, CDR2 SNEGSKA (reference sequence). The DNA for the CDR3 is TGCAGTGCTAGATTGGCCCTGGCGGGGGCCTTTGCGCAGTATTTT. Its protein is CSARLALAGAFAQYF.

This clonotype was counted only a few times. The chain carries TRBV6-2 or TRBV6-3 and TRBJ1-2, with D uncertain. Trimming left V 3 bases short and J 8 bases short, with 19 bases between. The CDR3 loop spans 15 amino acids. Germline V lookup: CDR1 MNHEY, CDR2 SVGEGT. Here the CDR3 DNA reads TGTGCCAGCAGTTATTCGACCGGTGTCGAGAGAGGCTACACCTTC. Residues: CASSYSTGVERGYTF.

This clonotype was detected a few times. The DNA for the CDR3 is TGTGCCACCGGGGTCGGCACAGGACAGGGGTCGGTCAATCAGCCCCAGCATTTT. Translation gives CATGVGTGQGSVNQPQHF. The chain joins TRBV15 to TRBJ1-5; 9 nucleotides agree with TRBD1. Germline V gene sequence: CDR1 LNHNV, CDR2 YYDKDF (reference sequence). Unmatched junction bases numbered 17, after V lost 8 bases and J lost 3 bases. The CDR3 consists of 18 residues.

This clonotype has ten or more counts. The chain employs TRBV28 and TRBJ1-2; D might be TRBD1 (6 bases). V shed 11 bases and J shed 3 bases, with 13 bases lying between them. CDR1 and CDR2 from the germline V gene are MDHEN and SYDVKM. This CDR3 is 12 amino acids long. As DNA, the CDR3 is TGTGCCGACCCGGACAGTTACTATGGCTACACCTTC. This codes for CADPDSYYGYTF.

This clonotype has at least ten counts. The rearrangement joins TRBV4-2 to TRBJ1-3, with TRBD1 matching over 8 bases. Trimming cost V 4 bases and J 4 bases; bases outside gene matches: 0. The CDR3 has 13 amino acids. CDR1 and CDR2 (germline): LGHNA, YNFKEQ. CDR3 nucleotides: TGTGCCAGCAGCCGGGACAGGGGAAACACCATATATTTT. This encodes CASSRDRGNTIYF.

This clonotype was recorded many times. The chain uses TRBV9 and TRBJ1-1, with 8 bases lining up with TRBD1. The CDR3 consists of 15 residues. The ends lost 0 bases at V and 5 bases at J; junction bases unmatched: 6. Germline CDR1 and CDR2: SGDLS and YYNGEE. CDR3 residues: CASSVDGQGGTEAFF. The CDR3 DNA sequence: TGTGCCAGCAGCGTAGACGGACAGGGAGGGACTGAAGCTTTCTTT.

This clonotype came up many times. The chain is built from TRBV6-1 and TRBJ2-5; D unclear. CDR3 length: 15 amino acids. V was cut by 4 bases and J by 1 base, with 13 bases left in between. Per germline, CDR1 MNHNS and CDR2 SASEGT. In DNA form, the CDR3 reads TGTGCCAGCAGTGGCGTTCGGAGCCGCCAAGAGACCCAGTACTTC. It specifies CASSGVRSRQETQYF.

This clonotype was counted ten times or more. The rearrangement uses TRBV20-1 and TRBJ2-7, with TRBD2 identical over 8 bases. Germline assignment: CDR1 DFQATT and CDR2 SNEGSKA (reference sequence). V gave up 2 bases and J gave up 1 base; unmatched junction bases: 7. The CDR3 length is 15 residues. The CDR3 DNA reads TGCAGTGCTAGACCTAGCGGGTGGATATCCTACGAGCAGTACTTC. Translated, it gives CSARPSGWISYEQYF.

This clonotype was detected ten times or more. The rearrangement joins TRBV24-1 to TRBJ2-1, with no clear D. V was clipped by 4 bases and J by 10 bases, with 10 bases between them. The CDR3 consists of 12 residues. The V gene's germline CDR1 is KGHDR and CDR2 SFDVKD. The DNA for the CDR3 is TGTGCCACCAGTGACCGTGTTTGGGAGCAGTTCTTC. This sequence encodes CATSDRVWEQFF.

In its sample, this clonotype was seen many times. The chain is built from TRBV25-1 and TRBJ2-5; 10 nucleotides align to TRBD1. The V segment lost 0 bases and the J segment 3 bases; nucleotides outside the gene matches: 1. The CDR3 runs 15 residues. Germline assignment: CDR1 MGHDK and CDR2 SYGVNS. CDR3 residues: CASSEYGTGEETQYF. In DNA form, the CDR3 reads TGTGCCAGCAGTGAATATGGGACAGGGGAAGAGACCCAGTACTTC.

This clonotype showed up many times. This chain joins TRBV7-3 and TRBJ2-2; possibly TRBD1 for D (5 bases). Germline V gene lookup returns CDR1 SGHTA and CDR2 FQGTGA. V was cut by 2 bases and J by 6 bases, with 10 bases left in between. The CDR3 length is 14 residues. In DNA form, the CDR3 reads TGTGCCAGCAGCTTAGAAGGGGCGGCCGGGGAGCTGTTTTTT. This codes for CASSLEGAAGELFF.

There are many counts of this clonotype. This chain connects TRBV20-1 to TRBJ2-5, with 8 bases aligning to TRBD2. With V trimmed by 0 bases and J by 7 bases, 13 bases remained unmatched. The CDR3 length is 16 residues. Germline lookup yields CDR1 DFQATT and CDR2 SNEGSKA (reference sequence). The DNA for the CDR3 is TGCAGTGCTAGAGATCTGGCTAGCGGGCCCTCGGGGACCCAGTACTTC. Protein sequence: CSARDLASGPSGTQYF.

This clonotype was seen just once. The chain has TRBV5-8 and TRBJ2-7; 8 bases line up with TRBD1. Germline CDR1 is SGHTS and CDR2 is YDEGEE. J gave up 4 bases and V 2 bases, and 5 bases lay outside the gene matches. The CDR3 is 14 amino acids. The CDR3 protein is CASSFLDRAYEQYF. The CDR3 DNA reads as TGTGCCAGCAGCTTTCTGGACAGGGCGTACGAGCAGTACTTC. Based on the CDR3 plus reference TRBV5-8 and TRBJ2-7, the full variable domain is EAGVTQSPTHLIKTRGQQATLRCSPISGHTSVYWYQQALGLGLQFLLWYDEGEERNRGNFPPRFSGRQFPNYSSELNVNALELEDSALYLCASSFLDRAYEQYFGPGTRLTVT.

This clonotype was detected many times. The chain couples TRBV30 to TRBJ2-3; D gene uncertain. CDR1 and CDR2 (germline): GTSNPN, SVGIG (reference sequence). The CDR3 consists of 13 residues. Trimming pared 3 bases from V and 2 bases from J, leaving 9 bases between. Here the CDR3 DNA reads TGTGCCTGGAGCCTCGCTTACACAGATACGCAGTATTTT. Protein: CAWSLAYTDTQYF.

This clonotype was detected a few times. The rearrangement uses TRBV5-1 and TRBJ1-4, with 11 bases matching TRBD1. Trimming removed 3 bases from V and 8 bases from J; junction bases left unmatched: 9. The CDR3 contains 16 residues. Germline V gives CDR1 SGHRS, CDR2 YFSETQ. The DNA for the CDR3 is TGCGCCAGCAGCTCTGGACAGGGGGCGCATCGGGAAAAACTGTTTTTT. Its protein product is CASSSGQGAHREKLFF.

At least ten counts were recorded for this clonotype. The chain combines TRBV28 with TRBJ1-1, with D uncertain. The CDR3 extends over 12 amino acids. Germline V gene data show CDR1 as MDHEN and CDR2 as SYDVKM. Trimming took off 4 bases at V and 6 bases at J, with 9 bases between the two ends. CDR3 DNA sequence: TGTGCCAGCAGTTCGGGGATCGCTGAAGCTTTCTTT. Its protein is CASSSGIAEAFF.

The V and J genes are TRBV5-6 and TRBJ2-2; 8 positions match TRBD1. This CDR3 has 15 amino acids. J lost 6 bases, V lost 5 bases, and 9 bases had no gene match. CDR1 and CDR2 (germline): SGHDT, YYEEEE. CDR3 sequence: CASRADRGIAGELFF. The CDR3 coding sequence is TGTGCCAGCAGAGCTGACAGGGGCATCGCCGGGGAGCTGTTTTTT.

This clonotype came up many times. The chain carries TRBV18 and TRBJ2-7; perhaps TRBD1 as D (5 bases). The CDR3 loop spans 14 amino acids. V lost 1 base, J lost 1 base, and 8 bases lay in between. CDR1 and CDR2 from the germline V gene are KGHSH and LQKENI. The DNA of the CDR3 is TGTGCCAGCTCACCACGTCAGGGATCCTACGAGCAGTACGTC. Protein product: CASSPRQGSYEQYV.

This clonotype turned up a few times. The V gene is TRBV3-1, the J gene TRBJ2-5, with 10 bases that match TRBD2. Germline V gene sequence: CDR1 LGHDT, CDR2 YNNKEL (reference sequence). This CDR3 spans 15 amino acids. V lost 2 bases to trimming and J lost 5 bases; unmatched junction nucleotides: 5. DNA of the CDR3: TGTGCCAGCAGCCAAAATAGCGGGGGGCCGGAGACCCAGTACTTC. Protein sequence: CASSQNSGGPETQYF.

The sample holds many counts of this clonotype. V and J are TRBV4-3 and TRBJ2-5; D not certain. The CDR3 has 15 amino acids. Germline V CDR1 and CDR2: LGHNA, YSLEER. Deletions cut 0 bases from V and 7 bases from J, with 15 bases between. CDR3 sequence (DNA): TGCGCCAGCAGCCAAGATCTGATCGCGTCAGGGACCCAGTACTTC. It encodes CASSQDLIASGTQYF.

This clonotype was observed many times. The chain carries TRBV6-5 and TRBJ2-7; TRBD2 matches 11 bases. V lost 0 bases, J lost 6 bases, and 7 bases stayed unmatched. This CDR3 is 16 amino acids long. In germline, CDR1 is MNHEY, CDR2 SVGAGI. The CDR3 DNA sequence: TGTGCCAGCAGTTACTCATTGACTAGCGGGACGCTCGAGCAGTACTTC. This codes for CASSYSLTSGTLEQYF.

This clonotype was counted many times. This sequence joins TRBV7-2 and TRBJ2-1; maybe TRBD1 (6 bases). The CDR3 contains 14 residues. CDR1 SGHTA and CDR2 FQGNSA come from the germline V gene. Trimming took 3 bases from V and 4 from J, leaving 10 bases between them. CDR3 bases: TGTGCCAGCAGCTTCTTACAGGGTTACAATGAGCAGTTCTTC. It specifies CASSFLQGYNEQFF.

This clonotype was counted ten times or more. The chain uses TRBV20-1 and TRBJ1-5; D is possibly TRBD1 (5 bases). Germline V gives CDR1 DFQATT, CDR2 SNEGSKA (reference sequence). Trimming stripped 4 bases from V and 6 bases from J, with 10 bases between. The CDR3 is 12 residues long. The CDR3 is CSATAGIQPQHF. Here the CDR3 DNA reads TGCAGTGCTACGGCAGGGATTCAGCCCCAGCATTTT.

The gene calls are TRBV20-1 and TRBJ1-1; TRBD1 might be the D (6 bases). Per germline, CDR1 DFQATT and CDR2 SNEGSKA (reference sequence). The CDR3 is 15 residues long. Trimming removed 3 bases at V and 2 bases at J, with 16 bases between. The CDR3 bases are TGCAGTGCTAGGCGCGACCAGGGGTCCAACACTGAAGCTTTCTTT. This sequence encodes CSARRDQGSNTEAFF.

This clonotype has a count of ten or more. The chain links TRBV5-4 to TRBJ2-7, with a weak D call TRBD1 (6 bases). The CDR3 contains 14 residues. V lost 4 bases and J 2 bases, leaving 13 bases between the germline ends. CDR1 is SGHNT and CDR2 is YYREEE in the germline V gene (reference sequence). The CDR3, as DNA: TGTGCCAGCAGCCAGGGGCCAGACCCCTACGAGCAGTACTTC. Translated, it gives CASSQGPDPYEQYF.

This clonotype was picked up many times. The J gene is TRBJ1-1, the V gene TRBV12-3 or TRBV12-4; no reliable D call. The CDR3 is 16 residues long. The germline V and J ends were trimmed by 3 bases and 0 bases, with 14 bases remaining between them. CDR3 residues: CASSFRAGGMNTEAFF. For the CDR3, the DNA is TGTGCCAGCAGTTTCCGGGCAGGCGGAATGAACACTGAAGCTTTCTTT.